These 9 T cell receptor beta chains originate from one sample sequenced in a study of blood T cells in healthy people across ages. A second PCR of 7 to 11 cycles used a sample-barcoded 5' primer and a J-beta primer mix. TCRdb reanalysed the 5' RACE reads using MiXCR and keeps one entry per CDR3 protein. Here the sample spans 1,800,000 or so distinct CDR3 sequences, around 42% being singletons. Sequencing was carried out using blood. The receptors originated from a human donor in good health.

V and J are TRBV20-1 and TRBJ1-1; D unclear. CDR1 is DFQATT, CDR2 SNEGSKA, per germline (reference sequence). The CDR3 totals 9 residues. V lost 4 bases and J 11 bases, leaving 8 bases between the germline ends. The DNA for the CDR3 is TGCAGTGCTAAATACCGGGCTTTCTTT. Its protein product is CSAKYRAFF.

This clonotype was recorded a few times. This chain uses TRBV12-3 or TRBV12-4 with TRBJ2-7, with 7 bases identical to TRBD1. CDR3 length: 13 amino acids. J was trimmed by 6 bases and V by 3 bases; bases with no gene match: 5. CDR3 protein: CASSFDRAGEQYF. CDR3 DNA: TGTGCCAGCAGTTTTGACAGGGCGGGCGAGCAGTACTTC.

Ten or more counts support this clonotype. The V and J genes are TRBV12-3 or TRBV12-4 and TRBJ1-2; 9 bases line up with TRBD1. This CDR3 has 15 residues. Trimming took 5 bases from V and 3 from J; bases not matched to a gene: 7. The CDR3 loop reads CASSGQGRSYYGYTF. In DNA, the CDR3 is TGTGCCAGCAGTGGACAGGGGCGTTCTTACTATGGCTACACCTTC.

The gene calls are TRBV10-3 and TRBJ2-1; D uncertain. V shed 3 bases and J shed 8 bases, with 11 bases lying between them. This CDR3 region has 13 residues. Germline V gene sequence: CDR1 ENHRY, CDR2 SYGVKD. The CDR3, as DNA: TGTGCCATCAGTGAAAGTGTACACGATGAGCAGTTCTTC. Amino acids: CAISESVHDEQFF.

A single count supports this clonotype. The CDR3 nucleotides read TGTGCCAGCAGCTTGTGGCAGGGGGCGAATACTGAAGCTTTCTTT. Its protein is CASSLWQGANTEAFF. The chain recombines TRBV5-8 with TRBJ1-1; 8 bases match TRBD1. The J segment lost 5 bases and the V segment lost 1 base, leaving 7 bases of the junction unmatched. This CDR3 spans 15 amino acids. CDR1 is SGHTS and CDR2 is YDEGEE in the germline V gene.

The CDR3 is CASHWGQGRARSGELFF. The CDR3 DNA follows: TGCGCCAGCCACTGGGGACAGGGCCGAGCCCGTTCCGGGGAGCTGTTTTTT. The genes are TRBV5-1 and TRBJ2-2, with TRBD1 matching over 9 bases. This CDR3 comprises 17 residues. Germline CDR1 and CDR2: SGHRS and YFSETQ. J gave up 6 bases and V 7 bases, and 16 bases lay outside the gene matches.

As regards this clonotype: The CDR3 does not end in the conserved phenylalanine or tryptophan, so this is likely a read error. This rearrangement joins TRBV4-3 to TRBJ2-1; 7 bases agree with TRBD1. TRBJ2-5 explains the end of the DNA better; the J call may be wrong. The CDR3 runs 16 residues. Germline V lookup: CDR1 LGHNA, CDR2 YSLEER. This chain's CDR3 is CASSQGSDRAKETQYC. The DNA for the CDR3 is TGCGCCAGCAGCCAAGGGAGTGACAGGGCCAAAGAGACCCAGTACTGC.

The chain uses TRBV10-3 and TRBJ2-4, with D perhaps TRBD1 or TRBD2 (5 bases each). The J call may be in error: the DNA end matches TRBJ2-7 better. The CDR3 extends over 13 amino acids. Germline CDR1 ENHRY, CDR2 SYGVKD. The CDR3 here is CAISQGVTYEQYF. The CDR3 DNA follows: TGTGCCATCAGCCAGGGAGTTACCTACGAGCAGTACTTC.

J is TRBJ2-3 and V is TRBV20-1, with TRBD2 identical over 9 bases. CDR3 size: 16 residues. The germline gives CDR1 DFQATT, CDR2 SNEGSKA (reference sequence). The V segment lost 1 base and the J segment 2 bases; nucleotides outside the gene matches: 7. As DNA, the CDR3 is TGCAGTGCTAGAGCGACAGCGGGGGGCAACACAGATACGCAGTATTTT. Translating it yields CSARATAGGNTDTQYF.